This T cell receptor (beta chain) appears in the sequencing data of a study of Graves' ophthalmopathy and Graves' hyperthyroidism. As for the study in general: Peripheral blood (taken before any treatment) was collected at initial diagnosis.

Hyperthyroidism showing no ophthalmopathy within 18 months of follow-up was stable. Additional autoimmune diseases, uncontrolled infections, pregnancy or lactation disqualified patients. RNA transcripts were the source from which TCR beta CDR3 regions were amplified. The workflow started with a first-round RT-PCR run with HTBI primers and then moved on to a second-round multiplex PCR. One entry per CDR3 protein, called by TCRdb with MiXCR from the multiplex PCR reads. The sample has hundreds of thousands of distinct CDR3 sequences, approximately 21% seen once; the top ten hold roughly 3%. Study observations and caveats: The model predicted progression of ophthalmopathy with a sensitivity of just over 70%, and its specificity was about 76%.

This clonotype was counted ten times or more. The target antigen is unknown. This TCR came from a woman aged 18-35 years with stable Graves' hyperthyroidism. Source material: peripheral blood.

CDR3 sequence reads: CASSFRYEQYF. The CDR3 region has the DNA TGTGCCAGCAGTTTCCGCTACGAGCAGTACTTC. The chain combines TRBV12-3 or TRBV12-4 with TRBJ2-7, with D unclear. Trimming removed 3 bases at V and 3 bases at J, with 3 bases between. The CDR3 extends over 11 amino acids.